Each of the 21 T cell receptor beta chains below was sequenced from the same sample in a study of T-cell reconstitution after alpha-beta-depleted transplantation in children (dated by TCRdb to 2015 to 2016). Libraries were made using PCR. The sequencer listed for this sample is Illumina HiSeq 2500. TCR libraries were prepared with molecular barcoding, using unique molecular identifiers to normalize TCRbeta repertoire quantification. The public sequencing data were trimmed at Q25 with fastp and processed into clonotypes with MiXCR by TCRdb, which kept only in-frame beta chains. Identical CDR3 proteins give one entry, which carries the most common genes and DNA. The sample yields fewer than 250,000 distinct CDR3 sequences; around 7.8% were counted once. Clones ranked in the top ten supply nearly 6.5% of the sample. Per the publication, the treatment or condition label means: allogeneic hematopoietic cell transplantation with graft depleted of TCRalphabeta T cells and CD19 B cells.

The material sequenced was PBMCs, mostly from graft donor cells, taken 180 days after TCRalphabeta/CD19-depleted stem cell transplant. The receptors were sampled from a male patient younger than 18 who had a stem cell transplant for acute lymphoblastic leukemia, so the T cells may come from the graft donor.

This clonotype came up many times. V and J are TRBV3-1 and TRBJ2-2, with TRBD1 as a possible D gene (5 bases). The V gene's germline CDR1 is LGHDT and CDR2 YNNKEL (reference sequence). There are 14 residues in the CDR3. With 4 bases removed from V and 3 bases from J, the gap between germline ends came to 9 bases. The CDR3 region is CASSPTGDTGELFF. DNA for the CDR3: TGTGCCAGCAGCCCTACAGGAGACACCGGGGAGCTGTTTTTT.

This clonotype was picked up many times. V is TRBV5-1 and J is TRBJ2-7; D remains ambiguous. V was clipped by 2 bases and J by 5 bases, with 5 bases between them. The CDR3 sequence is 11 residues long. Germline V gene lookup returns CDR1 SGHRS and CDR2 YFSETQ. The CDR3 is CASSFADEQYF. CDR3 DNA: TGCGCCAGCAGCTTCGCGGACGAGCAGTACTTC. Based on the CDR3 plus reference TRBV5-1 and TRBJ2-7, the full variable domain is KAGVTQTPRYLIKTRGQQVTLSCSPISGHRSVSWYQQTPGQGLQFLFEYFSETQRNKGNFPGRFSGRQFSNSRSEMNVSTLELGDSALYLCASSFADEQYFGPGTRLTVT.

This clonotype was counted at least ten times. The chain is built from TRBV6-5 and TRBJ1-2; 7 bases agree with TRBD1. Germline V gives CDR1 MNHEY, CDR2 SVGAGI. There are 12 residues in the CDR3. The V segment lost 5 bases and the J segment 8 bases; nucleotides outside the gene matches: 5. The DNA of the CDR3 is TGTGCCAGCAGTCCCACAGGGGTAGGCTACACCTTC. Its protein product is CASSPTGVGYTF.

This clonotype was detected ten times or more. This rearrangement joins TRBV29-1 to TRBJ2-3, with a possible D match to TRBD1 (5 bases). The germline CDR1 and CDR2 sequences are SQVTM and ANQGSEA. CDR3 length: 13 residues. V was trimmed by 4 bases and J by 8 bases, leaving 16 bases between them. CDR3 bases: TGCAGCGTTGCCGACAGTCCGGGTGGTACGCAGTATTTT. It specifies CSVADSPGGTQYF.

This clonotype was seen repeatedly, ten times or more. J is TRBJ2-3 and V is TRBV5-4, with D unclear. The CDR3 covers 13 residues. Germline V gene data show CDR1 as SGHNT and CDR2 as YYREEE (reference sequence). The V end was cut by 3 bases, the J end by 4 bases, with 9 bases between. In DNA form, the CDR3 reads TGTGCCAGCAGCTACCGGACGGCAGATACGCAGTATTTT. Protein sequence: CASSYRTADTQYF. Full variable domain (outside the CDR3, taken from reference TRBV5-4 and TRBJ2-3): ETGVTQSPTHLIKTRGQQVTLRCSSQSGHNTVSWYQQALGQGPQFIFQYYREEENGRGNFPPRFSGLQFPNYSSELNVNALELDDSALYLCASSYRTADTQYFGPGTRLTVL.

This clonotype was found many times. The chain combines TRBV6-6 with TRBJ1-2; 7 positions match TRBD1. With 6 bases clipped from V and 6 bases from J, the junction kept 4 bases outside the gene matches. Per the germline V gene, CDR1 is MNHNY and CDR2 is SVGAGI (reference sequence). The length of the CDR3 is 12 residues. CDR3 in DNA: TGTGCCAGCAGCAGCGGGACAGATGGCTACACCTTC. Amino acids: CASSSGTDGYTF.

V gene TRBV24-1 combines with J gene TRBJ2-6; tentatively, D is TRBD1 or TRBD2 (5 bases each). V was shortened by 11 bases and J by 0 bases, with 16 bases between the two germline ends. Per the germline V gene, CDR1 is KGHDR and CDR2 is SFDVKD. The CDR3 runs 16 residues. The CDR3 nucleotides read TGTGCCATGCCGGGACCCGAGGGCTCTGGGGCCAACGTCCTGACTTTC. Translating gives CAMPGPEGSGANVLTF.

This clonotype showed up many times. The genes are TRBV20-1 and TRBJ2-7, with unresolved D. The V end lost 5 bases, the J end lost 2 bases, and 10 bases lay between the germline ends. The CDR3 runs to 12 residues. Per the germline V gene, CDR1 is DFQATT and CDR2 is SNEGSKA (reference sequence). CDR3 coding DNA: TGCAGTGCTGCCCTTGGTCCCTACGAGCAGTACTTC. It translates to CSAALGPYEQYF.

This clonotype came up many times. This chain uses TRBV6-5 with TRBJ1-5; D call uncertain. V lost 0 bases, J lost 2 bases, and 14 bases lay in between. The CDR3 runs to 17 residues. CDR1 and CDR2 (germline): MNHEY, SVGAGI. The CDR3: CASSYSAIGRRNQPQHF. The CDR3 nucleotides read TGTGCCAGCAGTTACTCGGCAATAGGGAGGCGCAATCAGCCCCAGCATTTT.

There are many counts of this clonotype. The rearrangement joins TRBV20-1 to TRBJ2-2; 11 bases are a match to TRBD2. The length of the CDR3 is 15 residues. V trimming: 5 bases; J trimming: 5 bases; junction bases outside the gene matches: 7. Per the germline V gene, CDR1 is DFQATT and CDR2 is SNEGSKA (reference sequence). The CDR3: CSAPLAGGPTGELFF. The CDR3 DNA follows: TGCAGTGCTCCCTTAGCGGGAGGGCCGACCGGGGAGCTGTTTTTT.

This clonotype was observed at least ten times. V is TRBV4-2 and J is TRBJ1-6, with a weak D call TRBD1 (5 bases). Per the germline V gene, CDR1 is LGHNA and CDR2 is YNFKEQ. The CDR3 spans 17 residues. The V end was cut by 0 bases, the J end by 0 bases, with 9 bases between. The CDR3 DNA reads TGTGCCAGCAGCCAAGAGGGGGGGAGCTCCTATAATTCACCCCTCCACTTT. Protein sequence: CASSQEGGSSYNSPLHF.

This clonotype came up many times. The rearrangement links TRBV11-2 to TRBJ2-7; D unclear. This CDR3 comprises 13 residues. V lost 0 bases, J lost 2 bases, and 5 bases lay in between. Germline-derived CDR1 and CDR2 are SGHAT and FQNNGV. In DNA, the CDR3 is TGTGCCAGCAGCTTAGAATTCGCCTACGAGCAGTACTTC. Translation: CASSLEFAYEQYF.

Comments on this clonotype: A much larger clone lies one base from this, so it may be a read error. V usage is TRBV7-2 and J usage is TRBJ2-2, with 8 bases that match TRBD2. From germline, CDR1 is SGHTA and CDR2 FQGNSA. The CDR3 is made up of 18 amino acids. Losses at the gene ends were 0 bases for V and 2 bases for J; bases not matched to a gene: 8. CDR3 DNA: TGTGCCAGCAGCTTAGCGAGGGGCGGGGGGCGTAACACCGGGGAGCTGTTTTTT. The encoded protein is CASSLARGGGRNTGELFF.

With respect to this clonotype: A read error may explain this, as a much larger clone is one base away. The chain carries TRBV12-3 or TRBV12-4 and TRBJ1-4, with 12 bases identical to TRBD1. The CDR3 is made up of 18 amino acids. The CDR3, as DNA: TGTGCCTGCAGGGCCCGGGACAGGGGGCTTTCGGCTAATGAAAAACTGTTTTTT. This sequence encodes CACRARDRGLSANEKLFF.

Comments on this clonotype: This may be a read error: a much more frequent sequence differs by one nucleotide. The chain combines TRBV7-2 with TRBJ1-1; D ambiguous. The germline V gene encodes CDR1 SGHTA and CDR2 FQGNSA. This CDR3 region has 14 residues. The CDR3 loop reads CASSFGEFRTGAFF. The CDR3 nucleotides read TGTGCCAGCAGCTTCGGGGAATTTAGGACTGGAGCTTTCTTT.

A remark on this clonotype: A much more abundant neighbour one base away suggests this may be a read error. The CDR3 region has the DNA TGTGCCAGCAGCTTAGGGGTGGCCACTGACGCTTTCTTT. Its protein product is CASSLGVATDAFF. This chain connects TRBV7-9 to TRBJ1-1; D call uncertain. There are 13 residues in the CDR3. Germline CDR1 reads SEHNR; CDR2 reads FQNEAQ (reference sequence).

This clonotype has ten or more counts. This chain links TRBV4-1 with TRBJ2-7; D tentatively reads TRBD1 or TRBD2 (5 bases each). Germline V gene lookup returns CDR1 MGHRA and CDR2 YSYEKL. The CDR3 is made up of 15 amino acids. Deletions cut 3 bases from V and 0 bases from J, with 12 bases between. This chain's CDR3 is CASSQTGTASYEQYF. The CDR3 region has the DNA TGCGCCAGCAGCCAGACCGGGACGGCCTCCTACGAGCAGTACTTC.

This clonotype was counted many times. The V gene is TRBV14, the J gene TRBJ2-6, with D perhaps TRBD1 (6 bases). Germline V gene sequence: CDR1 SGHDN, CDR2 FVKESK. The CDR3 covers 19 residues. With 1 base removed from V and 0 bases from J, the gap between germline ends came to 16 bases. CDR3 sequence: CASSQATGTRPSGANVLTF. The CDR3 DNA reads TGTGCCAGCAGCCAAGCGACCGGGACACGTCCCTCTGGGGCCAACGTCCTGACTTTC.

This clonotype was seen repeatedly, ten times or more. The chain links TRBV3-1 to TRBJ1-2; D is unclear. Germline CDR1 is LGHDT and CDR2 is YNNKEL (reference sequence). This CDR3 contains 16 residues. Trimming took off 0 bases at V and 4 bases at J, with 15 bases between the two ends. The CDR3 DNA follows: TGTGCCAGCAGCCAAGATTTCATCGAGGCAGTCTATGGCTACACCTTC. It codes for CASSQDFIEAVYGYTF.

This clonotype was counted at least ten times. The V gene is TRBV4-3, the J gene TRBJ2-2; TRBD2 agrees at 9 bases. Germline loops: CDR1 LGHNA, CDR2 YSLEER. The CDR3 contains 18 residues. With V trimmed by 6 bases and J by 0 bases, 11 bases remained unmatched. This CDR3 is CASSPRGAGGPNTGELFF. CDR3 DNA sequence: TGCGCCAGCAGTCCAAGGGGAGCGGGGGGACCGAACACCGGGGAGCTGTTTTTT.

This clonotype is labeled as medium-sized (0.01 to 0.1%). The rearrangement uses TRBV15 and TRBJ2-5; no definite D call. The germline V and J ends were trimmed by 6 bases and 4 bases, with 3 bases remaining between them. CDR1 LNHNV and CDR2 YYDKDF come from the germline V gene (reference sequence). The length of the CDR3 is 10 residues. The CDR3 spells CATRGETQYF. CDR3 DNA sequence: TGTGCCACCAGGGGAGAGACCCAGTACTTC.